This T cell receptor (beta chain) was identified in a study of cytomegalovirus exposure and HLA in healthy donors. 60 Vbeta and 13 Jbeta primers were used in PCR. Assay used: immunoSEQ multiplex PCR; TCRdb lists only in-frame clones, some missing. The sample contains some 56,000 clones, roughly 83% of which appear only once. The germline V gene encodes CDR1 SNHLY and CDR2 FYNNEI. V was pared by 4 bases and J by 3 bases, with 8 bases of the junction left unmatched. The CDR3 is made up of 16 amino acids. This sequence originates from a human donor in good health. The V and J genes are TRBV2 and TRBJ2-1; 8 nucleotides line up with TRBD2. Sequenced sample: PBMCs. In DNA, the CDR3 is TGTGCCAGCAGTGGATATACTAGCGGACTCTACAATGAGCAGTTCTTC. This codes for CASSGYTSGLYNEQFF.